Shown below are 9 T cell receptor beta chains from a single sample sequenced in a study of cytomegalovirus exposure and HLA in healthy donors. PCR amplification relied on 60 Vbeta primers (plus 13 Jbeta primers). The repertoire was sequenced with immunoSEQ multiplex PCR; TCRdb's copy has only in-frame clones and lacks some. The sample yields 200,000 or so clones, less than 90% seen once. Sequencing was performed on PBMCs. The receptors derive from a boy between 10 and 17 years old in good health and CMV-seronegative.

The chain uses TRBV7-9 and TRBJ2-5; 9 nucleotides agree with TRBD1. Germline-derived CDR1 and CDR2 are SEHNR and FQNEAQ (reference sequence). V lost 1 base and J lost 5; bases outside the gene matches: 11. CDR3 length equals 17 residues. The chain's CDR3 is CASSLDVMTGGTETQYF. The CDR3 DNA follows: TGTGCCAGCAGCTTAGATGTTATGACAGGGGGAACTGAGACCCAGTACTTC. The whole variable domain, remainder taken from reference TRBV7-9 and TRBJ2-5, is DTGVSQNPRHKITKRGQNVTFRCDPISEHNRLYWYRQTLGQGPEFLTYFQNEAQLEKSRLLSDRFSAERPKGSFSTLEIQRTEQGDSAMYLCASSLDVMTGGTETQYFGPGTRLLVL.

The chain has TRBV7-8 and TRBJ1-1, with D maybe TRBD1 (5 bases). CDR1 is SGHVS, CDR2 FQNEAQ, per germline. Trimming took 6 bases from V and 0 from J, leaving 8 bases between them. There are 13 residues in the CDR3. The CDR3 region has the DNA TGTGCCAGCAGATACAGGATGAACACTGAAGCTTTCTTT. It yields the protein CASRYRMNTEAFF.

The CDR3 loop reads CASSLVGTGQETQYF. DNA for the CDR3: TGTGCCAGCAGCTTAGTGGGGACAGGTCAAGAGACCCAGTACTTC. V usage is TRBV13 and J usage is TRBJ2-5; the match to TRBD1 covers 8 bases. Germline loops: CDR1 PRHDT, CDR2 FYEKMQ (reference sequence). The ends lost 1 base at V and 2 bases at J; junction bases unmatched: 3. CDR3 length: 15 residues.

The rearrangement links TRBV20-1 to TRBJ1-1; no clear D gene. The germline V gene encodes CDR1 DFQATT and CDR2 SNEGSKA (reference sequence). Deletions cut 6 bases from V and 3 bases from J, with 8 bases between. The CDR3 spans 11 residues. The CDR3 here is CSAKLDTEAFF. In nucleotides, the CDR3 is TGCAGTGCCAAGTTAGACACTGAAGCTTTCTTT.

The rearrangement uses TRBV6-1 and TRBJ2-7; D gene unclear. Deletions cut 2 bases from V and 2 bases from J, with 10 bases between. This CDR3 is built from 14 residues. Germline lookup yields CDR1 MNHNS and CDR2 SASEGT. Written as DNA, the CDR3 is TGTGCCAGCAGTGAACAGGAAGGCACCTACGAGCAGTACTTC. Translated: CASSEQEGTYEQYF.

The rearrangement joins TRBV5-4 to TRBJ1-1, with D possibly TRBD1 on 6 matching bases. CDR3 size: 14 residues. Trimming took 0 bases from V and 4 from J, leaving 10 bases between them. Germline V CDR1 and CDR2: SGHNT, YYREEE (reference sequence). CDR3 coding DNA: TGTGCCAGCAGCTTGGAGGGGGTCAGCACTGAAGCTTTCTTT. Its protein product is CASSLEGVSTEAFF. The full variable domain, in which reference TRBV5-4 and TRBJ1-1 provide the parts outside the CDR3, is ETGVTQSPTHLIKTRGQQVTLRCSSQSGHNTVSWYQQALGQGPQFIFQYYREEENGRGNFPPRFSGLQFPNYSSELNVNALELDDSALYLCASSLEGVSTEAFFGQGTRLTVV.

Comment on this clone: Germline and junction disagree at one end, which may indicate a read error. The chain carries TRBV7-9 and TRBJ1-1, with 10 nucleotides matching TRBD1. CDR3 length equals 17 residues. The germline gives CDR1 SEHNR, CDR2 FQNEAQ (reference sequence). CDR3: CASSPGQGRSRNAEAFF. CDR3 nucleotides: TGTGCCAGCAGCCCGGGACAGGGGAGGAGTCGGAACGCTGAAGCTTTCTTT.

The J gene is TRBJ1-2, the V gene TRBV28; D possibly corresponds to TRBD1 (5 bases). CDR1 is MDHEN, CDR2 SYDVKM, per germline. This CDR3 spans 10 amino acids. The V gene lost 8 bases and the J gene lost 8 bases, with 9 bases spanning the gap. CDR3 DNA sequence: TGTGCCAGCGGCCCAGGGGGCTACACCTTC. Translation: CASGPGGYTF.

CDR3 loop: CATSSLDRPSGNTIYF. Written as DNA, the CDR3 is TGTGCCACCAGCAGCCTGGACAGGCCCTCTGGAAACACCATATATTTT. The chain recombines TRBV15 with TRBJ1-3; 7 bases match TRBD1. From germline, CDR1 is LNHNV and CDR2 YYDKDF (reference sequence). This CDR3 is 16 amino acids long. V was pared by 3 bases and J by 0 bases, with 5 bases of the junction left unmatched.